These 15 T cell receptor beta chains share one sample of origin, sequenced in a study of T cells after yellow fever vaccination. A single record per CDR3 protein comes from TCRdb applying MiXCR to the 5' RACE reads. Of approximately 580,000 distinct CDR3 sequences listed, around 16% are singletons. Sample: PBMCs, taken 4 to 6 days after the first yellow fever vaccination. The receptors derive from a man aged 18 to 29 who received the YFV17D yellow fever vaccine.

The gene calls are TRBV7-2 and TRBJ1-5; 7 nucleotides align to TRBD1. The CDR3 loop spans 17 amino acids. Germline V gene data show CDR1 as SGHTA and CDR2 as FQGNSA. V dropped 2 bases and J dropped 4; count of bases not matched to a gene: 11. Written as DNA, the CDR3 is TGTGCCAGCAGCTTATGGGGTCAGGGGGTGATTAATCAGCCCCAGCATTTT. This translates into CASSLWGQGVINQPQHF.

For the CDR3, the DNA is TGTGCCAGCAGCTTAGGAGGACAGGCGGAAAAACTGTTTTTT. As protein: CASSLGGQAEKLFF. The gene calls are TRBV7-9 and TRBJ1-4, with 7 nucleotides matching TRBD1. The CDR3 totals 14 residues. The germline V gene encodes CDR1 SEHNR and CDR2 FQNEAQ (reference sequence). The J segment lost 8 bases and the V segment lost 1 base, leaving 4 bases of the junction unmatched.

This clonotype was observed a handful of times. This chain links TRBV20-1 with TRBJ2-7; TRBD2 is a possible D gene (5 bases). Trimming removed 6 bases from V and 6 bases from J, with 12 bases in between. Germline lookup yields CDR1 DFQATT and CDR2 SNEGSKA (reference sequence). This CDR3 region has 11 residues. CDR3 amino acids: CSALRESEQYF. The CDR3 bases are TGCAGTGCCCTCCGGGAAAGCGAGCAGTACTTC.

This clonotype was observed a handful of times. The chain carries TRBV7-2 and TRBJ2-7; 10 bases match TRBD2. The CDR3 runs 16 residues. With 5 bases clipped from V and 2 bases from J, the junction kept 9 bases outside the gene matches. From germline, CDR1 is SGHTA and CDR2 FQGNSA. The CDR3 sequence: CASSPSRSGGAYEQYF. DNA of the CDR3: TGTGCCAGCAGCCCTTCGAGAAGCGGGGGGGCCTACGAGCAGTACTTC.

This chain links TRBV7-9 with TRBJ1-4; D ambiguous. V lost 1 base to trimming and J lost 5 bases, with 11 bases between them. There are 15 residues in the CDR3. In germline, CDR1 is SEHNR, CDR2 FQNEAQ (reference sequence). The CDR3 region is CASSLGARLNEKLFF. The CDR3 DNA reads as TGTGCCAGCAGCTTAGGGGCGAGGCTAAATGAAAAACTGTTTTTT.

This clonotype was seen a few times. This chain uses TRBV6-1 with TRBJ1-6, with D tentatively TRBD1 (6 bases). The CDR3 runs 15 residues. Germline assignment: CDR1 MNHNS and CDR2 SASEGT. V lost 5 bases and J 13 bases, leaving 21 bases between the germline ends. CDR3 in amino acids: CASSQDTGLRLPLHF. DNA for the CDR3: TGTGCCAGCAGTCAAGATACAGGGCTTCGGCTCCCCCTCCACTTT.

The table lists this clonotype with many counts. The chain carries TRBV6-5 and TRBJ1-1; the D is unclear. The CDR3 loop spans 14 amino acids. The V and J ends lost 0 bases and 2 bases respectively, with 7 bases between them. Germline-derived CDR1 and CDR2 are MNHEY and SVGAGI. CDR3 DNA sequence: TGTGCCAGCAGTTACTCGAGAGGCAACACTGAAGCTTTCTTT. Protein product: CASSYSRGNTEAFF.

The chain employs TRBV27 and TRBJ1-2; D is ambiguous. The CDR3 runs 15 residues. Germline V gene lookup returns CDR1 MNHEY and CDR2 SMNVEV (reference sequence). The V and J ends lost 2 bases and 4 bases respectively, with 14 bases between them. The CDR3 here is CASSLGVASLYGYTF. The DNA for the CDR3 is TGTGCCAGCAGTTTAGGGGTAGCCAGCCTCTATGGCTACACCTTC.

This clonotype has a handful of counts. The V and J genes are TRBV7-3 and TRBJ2-3; 12 nucleotides match TRBD2. The CDR3 has 17 amino acids. The V gene end was trimmed by 5 bases and the J gene end by 8 bases; junction bases not matched to a gene: 14. Germline V gene data show CDR1 as SGHTA and CDR2 as FQGTGA. CDR3 sequence reads: CASSPRLAGEPHGTQYF. CDR3 sequence (DNA): TGTGCCAGCAGCCCTCGACTAGCGGGGGAACCACATGGTACGCAGTATTTT.

The chain employs TRBV19 and TRBJ1-6; D gene unclear. V was cut by 8 bases and J by 8 bases, with 7 bases left in between. Germline V gene data show CDR1 as LNHDA and CDR2 as SQIVND (reference sequence). There are 11 residues in the CDR3. The CDR3 nucleotides read TGTGCCAGTGAGGAGGATTCACCCCTCCACTTT. This gives the protein CASEEDSPLHF. The full variable domain, its missing parts supplied by reference TRBV19 and TRBJ1-6, is DGGITQSPKYLFRKEGQNVTLSCEQNLNHDAMYWYRQDPGQGLRLIYYSQIVNDFQKGDIAEGYSVSREKKESFPLTVTSAQKNPTAFYLCASEEDSPLHFGNGTRLTVT.

This clonotype was counted between two and nine times. V gene TRBV7-6 combines with J gene TRBJ1-5; D remains ambiguous. Trimming cost V 5 bases and J 5 bases, with 19 bases left between them. The CDR3 length is 16 residues. Germline V gives CDR1 SGHVS, CDR2 FNYEAQ. As DNA, the CDR3 is TGTGCCAGCAGCCCATCTGGGGAACCTAGGGATCAGCCCCAGCATTTT. Translation gives CASSPSGEPRDQPQHF.

This clonotype was detected only a few times. J is TRBJ1-1 and V is TRBV29-1; 7 bases are shared with TRBD1. The CDR3 consists of 14 residues. CDR1 and CDR2 from the germline V gene are SQVTM and ANQGSEA. With 8 bases clipped from V and 10 bases from J, the junction kept 19 bases outside the gene matches. The CDR3 DNA reads as TGCAGCATTTCGACAGGGAACGTGGGATGGGCAGCTTTCTTT. Protein: CSISTGNVGWAAFF.

This chain joins TRBV4-3 and TRBJ2-2; D is ambiguous. Per germline, CDR1 LGHNA and CDR2 YSLEER. The length of the CDR3 is 14 residues. V was shortened by 2 bases and J by 3 bases, with 7 bases between the two germline ends. CDR3 sequence (DNA): TGCGCCAGCAGCCAACAGATAGACACCGGGGAGCTGTTTTTT. Translating gives CASSQQIDTGELFF.

This clonotype was seen a few times. This chain connects TRBV7-3 to TRBJ2-2, with a tentative D call TRBD2 (6 bases). Between the trimmed V and J ends, which lost 5 bases and 0 bases, there was a span of 13 bases. This CDR3 has 16 amino acids. CDR1 is SGHTA, CDR2 FQGTGA, per germline. The CDR3 nucleotides are TGTGCCAGCAGCCCCAGGCGGGGAGCGAACACCGGGGAGCTGTTTTTT. Translated, it gives CASSPRRGANTGELFF. Supplemented by reference TRBV7-3 and TRBJ2-2, the full variable domain reads GAGVSQTPSNKVTEKGKYVELRCDPISGHTALYWYRQSLGQGPEFLIYFQGTGAADDSGLPNDRFFAVRPEGSVSTLKIQRTERGDSAVYLCASSPRRGANTGELFFGEGSRLTVL.

This sequence joins TRBV9 and TRBJ2-5, with 7 bases lining up with TRBD2. Per the germline V gene, CDR1 is SGDLS and CDR2 is YYNGEE. Unmatched junction bases numbered 10, after V lost 3 bases and J lost 2 bases. This CDR3 has 16 amino acids. DNA of the CDR3: TGTGCCAGCAGCGAGGGACTTATCGGGGGGCAAGAGACCCAGTACTTC. Amino acid sequence: CASSEGLIGGQETQYF.